The entry below gives a single T cell receptor beta chain sequence along with its context. Its target is unknown. This entry is derived from a study of Ad26.COV2.S vaccination and SARS-CoV-2 variants. Study-level information: Once or twice, 56 days apart, Ad26.COV2.S was delivered intramuscularly.

General observations from the study: Recipients of vaccine and of placebo showed similar breadth of their non-spike TCR repertoires. Considerable breadth of spike-specific CD8+ and CD4+ T cell responses has reportedly been documented following vaccination.

As to treatment: roughly 18 received Ad26.COV2.S at low or high dose, single or two shots; 5 received placebo; per-sample allocation not given. It was on day 63 after the first vaccine or placebo injection that samples were taken. Donation was by an adult aged 18-55 years who was in Boston. Deletions cut 5 bases from V and 10 bases from J, with 21 bases between. The germline V gene has CDR1 LNHDA and CDR2 SQIVND (reference sequence). This CDR3 contains 15 residues. Generated by immunoSEQ multiplex PCR, the TCRdb table keeps only in-frame clones and is missing some. Here the sample spans fewer than 800,000 clones, around 90% being singletons.

The sequencing used peripheral blood, collected in a trial of Ad26.COV2.S vaccine versus placebo. The rearrangement joins TRBV19 to TRBJ1-5; D perhaps matches TRBD1 (6 bases). This clonotype was sampled from a person aged 18-60 years who received the Ad26.COV2.S COVID-19 vaccine or a placebo. In DNA form, the CDR3 reads TGTGCCAGTAGTCCGGCAGGGGAGATCGTTGGACCCCAGCATTTT. Protein sequence: CASSPAGEIVGPQHF.